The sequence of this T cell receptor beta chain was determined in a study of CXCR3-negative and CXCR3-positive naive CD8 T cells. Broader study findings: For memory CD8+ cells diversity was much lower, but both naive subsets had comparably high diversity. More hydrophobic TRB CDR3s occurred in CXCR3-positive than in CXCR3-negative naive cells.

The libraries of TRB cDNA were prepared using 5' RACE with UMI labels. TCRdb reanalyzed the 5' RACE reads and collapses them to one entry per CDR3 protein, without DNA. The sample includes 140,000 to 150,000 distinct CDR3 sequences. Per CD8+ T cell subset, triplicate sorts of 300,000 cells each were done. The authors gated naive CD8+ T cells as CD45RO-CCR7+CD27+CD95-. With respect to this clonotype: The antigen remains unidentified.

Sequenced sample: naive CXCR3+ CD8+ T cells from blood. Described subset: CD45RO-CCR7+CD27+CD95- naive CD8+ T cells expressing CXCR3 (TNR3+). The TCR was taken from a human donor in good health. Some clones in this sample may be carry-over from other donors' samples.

CDR3 sequence: CASSQLTGKNTEAFF. The chain couples TRBV5-1 to TRBJ1-1; there is no DNA to check the TCRdb D call of TRBD1. The germline gives CDR1 SGHRS, CDR2 YFSETQ. The CDR3 loop spans 15 amino acids.